This T cell receptor (beta chain) was identified during a study of early T cells in non-severe SARS-CoV-2 infection. Study overall: Chains were unpaired, as sequencing was done on bulk RNA from unsorted whole blood. Findings and caveats of the study: VDJdb-based annotation leaned toward anti-spike CD8 responses and missed private and CD4 specificities.

CDR1 and CDR2 from the germline V gene are SGDLS and YYNGEE. Between the trimmed V and J ends, which lost 0 bases and 8 bases, there was a span of 9 bases. CDR3 length equals 14 residues. The TCR library protocol was used to attach unique molecular identifiers. These identifiers were attached to individual cDNA molecules. In TCRdb, the 5' RACE reads were re-called with MiXCR into one record per CDR3 protein. The sample yields tens of thousands of distinct CDR3 sequences, about 4.5% seen once. Ten or more counts support this clonotype. What it binds is unknown. What was sequenced was whole blood. The rearrangement uses TRBV9 and TRBJ1-6, with TRBD1 as a possible D gene (6 bases). This TCR was recovered from an adult who was a healthcare worker with PCR-confirmed SARS-CoV-2 infection or an uninfected control (not recorded which). CDR3 loop: CASSVDGQYSPLHF. Written as DNA, the CDR3 is TGTGCCAGCAGCGTAGATGGACAGTATTCACCCCTCCACTTT.